These 23 T cell receptor beta chains were all obtained from the same sample, sequenced in a study of identical twins. Via MiXCR, TCRdb re-called the 5' RACE reads, giving one row per CDR3 protein. Of 450,000 to 650,000 distinct CDR3 sequences detected, roughly 15% appear once; the ten largest clones hold around 0.4%. These data also formed part of another study, on yellow fever vaccine responses in identical twins.

The sample consisted of CD4+ T cells sorted from blood. These TCRs come from a young woman in good health.

This clonotype was seen a handful of times. The gene calls are TRBV25-1 and TRBJ1-1, with unresolved D. Trimming shortened V by 4 bases and J by 1 base, and 4 bases separated the two germline ends. Germline values: CDR1 MGHDK, CDR2 SYGVNS. CDR3 length equals 12 residues. CDR3 sequence reads: CASSGTNTEAFF. Here the CDR3 DNA reads TGTGCCAGCAGTGGGACGAACACTGAAGCTTTCTTT.

The V and J genes are TRBV7-8 and TRBJ1-1, with a possible D match to TRBD1 (5 bases). Trimming pared 2 bases from V and 5 bases from J, leaving 9 bases between. Per germline, CDR1 SGHVS and CDR2 FQNEAQ. This CDR3 has 13 residues. Written as DNA, the CDR3 is TGTGCCAGCAGCTTATACCGACAGACTGAAGCTTTCTTT. Translation gives CASSLYRQTEAFF. Using reference TRBV7-8 and TRBJ1-1 for the parts outside the CDR3, the full variable domain is GAGVSQSPRYKVAKRGQDVALRCDPISGHVSLFWYQQALGQGPEFLTYFQNEAQLDKSGLPSDRFFAERPEGSVSTLKIQRTQQEDSAVYLCASSLYRQTEAFFGQGTRLTVV.

The chain combines TRBV18 with TRBJ2-1, with TRBD1 matching 7 bases. The CDR3 runs 14 residues. Unmatched junction bases numbered 4, after V lost 3 bases and J lost 5 bases. CDR1 KGHSH and CDR2 LQKENI come from the germline V gene. The CDR3 nucleotides are TGTGCCAGCTCACCCGAAACAGGGGACAATGAGCAGTTCTTC. It codes for CASSPETGDNEQFF. Variable domain in full (rest from reference TRBV18 and TRBJ2-1): NAGVMQNPRHLVRRRGQEARLRCSPMKGHSHVYWYRQLPEEGLKFMVYLQKENIIDESGMPKERFSAEFPKEGPSILRIQQVVRGDSAAYFCASSPETGDNEQFFGPGTRLTVL.

CDR3 in DNA: TGTGCCAGCAGCAGTGAGGGTTACTGTGGCTACACCTTC. This gives the protein CASSSEGYCGYTF. The chain is built from TRBV21-1 and TRBJ1-2. TRBV21-1 is described as a pseudogene. The CDR3 length is 13 residues.

Only a few counts were recorded for this clonotype. The chain is built from TRBV29-1 and TRBJ1-2, with D possibly matching TRBD1 (5 bases). This CDR3 comprises 13 residues. The V and J ends lost 6 bases and 4 bases respectively, with 15 bases between them. Germline-derived CDR1 and CDR2 are SQVTM and ANQGSEA. CDR3 nucleotide sequence: TGCAGCGTCGTGGGGCAAGGAAGCTATGGCTACACCTTC. Translating gives CSVVGQGSYGYTF. The full variable domain, in which reference TRBV29-1 and TRBJ1-2 provide the parts outside the CDR3, is SAVISQKPSRDICQRGTSLTIQCQVDSQVTMMFWYRQQPGQSLTLIATANQGSEATYESGFVIDKFPISRPNLTFSTLTVSNMSPEDSSIYLCSVVGQGSYGYTFGSGTRLTVV.

V usage is TRBV7-9 and J usage is TRBJ2-3; 11 bases align to TRBD2. Trimming cost V 5 bases and J 0 bases; bases outside gene matches: 4. This CDR3 is 16 amino acids long. Germline loops: CDR1 SEHNR, CDR2 FQNEAQ (reference sequence). For the CDR3, the DNA is TGTGCCAGCAGCCCGGGACTAGCGGAAAGCACAGATACGCAGTATTTT. This encodes CASSPGLAESTDTQYF.

The chain combines TRBV9 with TRBJ2-5; TRBD2 might be the D (6 bases). The germline V gene has CDR1 SGDLS and CDR2 YYNGEE. This CDR3 spans 15 amino acids. With 10 bases removed from V and 5 bases from J, the gap between germline ends came to 24 bases. This CDR3 is CAPRRKTGEGETQYF. CDR3 DNA sequence: TGTGCCCCGAGACGGAAGACGGGAGAAGGGGAGACCCAGTACTTC. Supplemented by reference TRBV9 and TRBJ2-5, the full variable domain reads DSGVTQTPKHLITATGQRVTLRCSPRSGDLSVYWYQQSLDQGLQFLIQYYNGEERAKGNILERFSAQQFPDLHSELNLSSLELGDSALYFCAPRRKTGEGETQYFGPGTRLLVL.

V and J are TRBV3-1 and TRBJ2-3; 11 bases fit TRBD2. This CDR3 region has 16 residues. Looked up from germline, CDR1 is LGHDT and CDR2 is YNNKEL (reference sequence). V shed 3 bases and J 1 base; nucleotides not matched to a gene: 3. The DNA of the CDR3 is TGTGCCAGCAGCCACTGGACTAGCGGGCGCACAGATACGCAGTATTTT. Translating it yields CASSHWTSGRTDTQYF.

This clonotype has only a few counts. The chain combines TRBV12-3 or TRBV12-4 with TRBJ2-7; no firm D call. Trimming pared 2 bases from V and 6 bases from J, leaving 5 bases between. This CDR3 is 11 amino acids long. Written as DNA, the CDR3 is TGTGCCAGCAGTTTAAACCGCGAGCAGTACGTC. Translation: CASSLNREQYV.

This clonotype was observed a few times. The chain's CDR3 is CASSLGGQVGQETQYF. CDR3 coding DNA: TGCGCCAGCAGCTTGGGTGGACAGGTCGGGCAAGAGACCCAGTACTTC. The rearrangement joins TRBV5-1 to TRBJ2-5; TRBD1 matches at 7 bases. Germline assignment: CDR1 SGHRS and CDR2 YFSETQ. CDR3 length equals 16 residues. V trimming: 0 bases; J trimming: 2 bases; junction bases outside the gene matches: 7.

V and J are TRBV14 and TRBJ2-3; D might be TRBD1 or TRBD2, each matching 5 bases. CDR3 length: 11 amino acids. CDR1 is SGHDN, CDR2 FVKESK, per germline. The germline V and J ends were trimmed by 9 bases and 5 bases, with 9 bases remaining between them. The CDR3 is CARLRGDTQYF. CDR3 sequence (DNA): TGTGCCAGGCTGAGGGGAGATACGCAGTATTTT.

The V call is TRBV14, the J call TRBJ1-1, with TRBD1 as a possible D gene (6 bases). In germline, CDR1 is SGHDN, CDR2 FVKESK. V was cut by 4 bases and J by 2 bases, with 14 bases left in between. This CDR3 is built from 15 residues. The CDR3 reads CASSRRTVGNTEAFF. The DNA of the CDR3 is TGTGCCAGCAGCCGCCGGACAGTGGGAAACACTGAAGCTTTCTTT.

This clonotype was detected a few times. The gene calls are TRBV6-1 and TRBJ2-1, with TRBD2 identical over 14 bases. Losses at the gene ends were 5 bases for V and 4 bases for J; bases not matched to a gene: 7. Germline V lookup: CDR1 MNHNS, CDR2 SASEGT. The CDR3 sequence is 17 residues long. The CDR3, as DNA: TGTGCCAGCAGTAATGGACTAGCGGGAGGCTCGTACAATGAGCAGTTCTTC. Translating it yields CASSNGLAGGSYNEQFF.

This chain connects TRBV7-3 to TRBJ2-1; maybe TRBD2 (6 bases). With 6 bases removed from V and 5 bases from J, the gap between germline ends came to 20 bases. The CDR3 loop spans 16 amino acids. Germline V CDR1 and CDR2: SGHTA, FQGTGA. The CDR3 sequence: CASSLSGRRGDNEQFF. In DNA form, the CDR3 reads TGTGCCAGCAGTCTTTCTGGGAGGCGCGGGGACAATGAGCAGTTCTTC.

In this sample, this clonotype turned up a few times. The CDR3 DNA is TGCGCCAGCAGACCGGAGGGGGGCTCCTACAATGAGCAGTTCTTC. Translated, it gives CASRPEGGSYNEQFF. The chain couples TRBV5-1 to TRBJ2-1, with D perhaps assigned TRBD1 or TRBD2 (6 bases each). Germline CDR1 and CDR2: SGHRS and YFSETQ. CDR3 length: 15 residues. The ends were cut back, 5 bases at V and 0 bases at J, with 12 bases in the middle.

V usage is TRBV27 and J usage is TRBJ2-5; D possibly corresponds to TRBD2 (5 bases). Between the trimmed V and J ends, which lost 10 bases and 1 base, there was a span of 22 bases. CDR1 MNHEY and CDR2 SMNVEV come from the germline V gene (reference sequence). This CDR3 has 16 residues. The CDR3 loop is CATRRVGVGIQETQYF. CDR3 DNA: TGTGCCACCCGTCGGGTCGGGGTCGGGATCCAAGAGACCCAGTACTTC.

V usage is TRBV6-5 and J usage is TRBJ2-4; 9 positions match TRBD2. CDR1 and CDR2 from the germline V gene are MNHEY and SVGAGI. The CDR3 runs 14 residues. V was clipped by 2 bases and J by 5 bases; unmatched bases: 1. This CDR3 reads CASSYAGGENIQYF. The CDR3 coding sequence is TGTGCCAGCAGTTACGCGGGAGGGGAAAACATTCAGTACTTC.

Only a few counts were recorded for this clonotype. The CDR3 is CASSDWTVQVGYTF. CDR3 DNA: TGTGCCAGCAGTGATTGGACCGTCCAGGTGGGCTACACCTTC. The V and J genes are TRBV6-1 and TRBJ1-2; D gene unclear. Germline V gene data show CDR1 as MNHNS and CDR2 as SASEGT. The CDR3 runs 14 residues. V lost 3 bases and J lost 8, with 16 bases in between.

The J gene is TRBJ2-3, the V gene TRBV20-1; 9 nucleotides line up with TRBD2. The germline CDR1 and CDR2 sequences are DFQATT and SNEGSKA (reference sequence). The CDR3 consists of 15 residues. V lost 0 bases to trimming and J lost 4 bases; unmatched junction nucleotides: 5. The CDR3 DNA sequence: TGCAGTGCTAGAGATGCGGCGGGGGGGCCAGATACGCAGTATTTT. Amino acid sequence: CSARDAAGGPDTQYF.

A remark on this clonotype: The junction does not match germline at one end; this may be a read error. V is TRBV12-3 or TRBV12-4 and J is TRBJ1-4; TRBD1 matches at 7 bases. The length of the CDR3 is 15 residues. CDR3 coding DNA: TGTGCCAGCAGCAACGACAGGGCCGGTAATGGAAAACTGTTTTTT. It codes for CASSNDRAGNGKLFF.

In this sample, this clonotype turned up a few times. The chain is built from TRBV12-3 or TRBV12-4 and TRBJ2-5; 10 bases line up with TRBD2. This CDR3 contains 15 residues. With V trimmed by 2 bases and J by 7 bases, 7 bases remained unmatched. The CDR3 region has the DNA TGTGCCAGCAGTTTACTAGCGGGGGTAATAGGGACCCAGTACTTC. This gives the protein CASSLLAGVIGTQYF.

This clonotype turned up a few times. This rearrangement joins TRBV29-1 to TRBJ2-3; possible D gene TRBD2, 7 bases. This CDR3 has 14 residues. V was pared by 4 bases and J by 3 bases, with 14 bases between. CDR1 and CDR2 (germline): SQVTM, ANQGSEA. CDR3 protein: CSVAGEGRTDTQYF. The CDR3 nucleotides read TGCAGCGTTGCAGGGGAGGGGCGAACAGATACGCAGTATTTT.

This rearrangement joins TRBV19 to TRBJ2-3, with D uncertain. The V gene lost 6 bases and the J gene lost 0 bases, with 13 bases spanning the gap. The germline V gene encodes CDR1 LNHDA and CDR2 SQIVND (reference sequence). The CDR3 runs 15 residues. The CDR3, as DNA: TGTGCCAGTAGCCGGAGACTTTCTAGCACAGATACGCAGTATTTT. Its protein product is CASSRRLSSTDTQYF.